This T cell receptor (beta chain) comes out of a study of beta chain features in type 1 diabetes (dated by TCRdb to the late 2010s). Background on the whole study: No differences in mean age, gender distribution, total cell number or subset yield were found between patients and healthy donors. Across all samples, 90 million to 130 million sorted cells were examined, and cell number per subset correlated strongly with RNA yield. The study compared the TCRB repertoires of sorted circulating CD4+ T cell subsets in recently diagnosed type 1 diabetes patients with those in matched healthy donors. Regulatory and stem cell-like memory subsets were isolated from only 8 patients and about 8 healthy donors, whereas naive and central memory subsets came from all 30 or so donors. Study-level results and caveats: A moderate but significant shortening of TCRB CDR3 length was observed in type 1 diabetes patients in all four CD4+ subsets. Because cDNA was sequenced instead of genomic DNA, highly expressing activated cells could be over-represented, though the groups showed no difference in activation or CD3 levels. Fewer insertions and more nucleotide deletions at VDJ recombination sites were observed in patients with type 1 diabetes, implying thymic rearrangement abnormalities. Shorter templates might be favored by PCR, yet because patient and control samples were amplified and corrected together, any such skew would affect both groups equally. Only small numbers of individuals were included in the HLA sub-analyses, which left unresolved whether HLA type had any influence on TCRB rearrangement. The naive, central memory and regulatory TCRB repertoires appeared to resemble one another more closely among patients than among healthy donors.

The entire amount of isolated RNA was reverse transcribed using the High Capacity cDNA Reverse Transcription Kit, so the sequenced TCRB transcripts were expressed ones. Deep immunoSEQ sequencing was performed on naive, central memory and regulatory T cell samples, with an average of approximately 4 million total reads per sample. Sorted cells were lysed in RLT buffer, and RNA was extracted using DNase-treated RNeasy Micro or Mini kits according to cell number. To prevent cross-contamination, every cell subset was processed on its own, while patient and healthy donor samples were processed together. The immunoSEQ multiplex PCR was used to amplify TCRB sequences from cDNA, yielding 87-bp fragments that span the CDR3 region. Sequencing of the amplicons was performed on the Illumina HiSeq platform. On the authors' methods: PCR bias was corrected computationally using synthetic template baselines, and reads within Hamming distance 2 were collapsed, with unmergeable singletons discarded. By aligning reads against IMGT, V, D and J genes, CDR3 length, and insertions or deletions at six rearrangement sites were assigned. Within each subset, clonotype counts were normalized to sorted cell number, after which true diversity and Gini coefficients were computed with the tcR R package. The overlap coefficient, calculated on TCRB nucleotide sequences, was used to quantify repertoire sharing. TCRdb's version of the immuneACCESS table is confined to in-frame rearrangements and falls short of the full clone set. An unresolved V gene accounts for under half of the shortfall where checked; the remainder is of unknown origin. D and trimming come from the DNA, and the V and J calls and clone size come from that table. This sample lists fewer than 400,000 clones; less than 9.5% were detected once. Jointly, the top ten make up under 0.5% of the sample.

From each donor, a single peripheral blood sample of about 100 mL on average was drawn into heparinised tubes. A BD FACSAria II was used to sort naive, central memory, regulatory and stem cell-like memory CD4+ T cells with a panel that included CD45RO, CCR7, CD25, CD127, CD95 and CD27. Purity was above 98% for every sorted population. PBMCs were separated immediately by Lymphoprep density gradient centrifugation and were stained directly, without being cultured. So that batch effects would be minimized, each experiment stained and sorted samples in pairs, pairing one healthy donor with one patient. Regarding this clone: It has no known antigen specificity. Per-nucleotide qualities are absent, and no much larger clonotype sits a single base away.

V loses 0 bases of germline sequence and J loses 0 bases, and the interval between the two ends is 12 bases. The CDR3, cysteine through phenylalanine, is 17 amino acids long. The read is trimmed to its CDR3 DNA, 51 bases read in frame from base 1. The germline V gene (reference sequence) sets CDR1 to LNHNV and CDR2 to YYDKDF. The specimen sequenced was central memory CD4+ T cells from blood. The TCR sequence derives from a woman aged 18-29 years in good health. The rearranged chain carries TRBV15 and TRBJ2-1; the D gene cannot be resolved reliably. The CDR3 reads CATSRDFLRSSYNEQFF. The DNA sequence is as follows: TGTGCCACCAGCAGAGATTTTCTACGGAGCTCCTACAATGAGCAGTTCTTC. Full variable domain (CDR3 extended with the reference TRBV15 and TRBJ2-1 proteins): DAMVIQNPRYQVTQFGKPVTLSCSQTLNHNVMYWYQQKSSQAPKLLFHYYDKDFNNEADTPDNFQSRRPNTSFCFLDIRSPGLGDTAMYLCATSRDFLRSSYNEQFFGPGTRLTVL.